The TCR beta chain described here comes from a study of cytomegalovirus exposure and HLA in healthy donors. In the study overall: Most donors, around 81% of some 400 genotyped, fell in the Caucasian-associated ancestry cluster. Study-wide findings and caveats: It was only CMV serostatus that was available as immune exposure information.

This CDR3 comprises 17 residues. V shed 4 bases and J 0 bases; nucleotides not matched to a gene: 6. CDR1 and CDR2 from the germline V gene are SNHLY and FYNNEI. Vbeta (60) and Jbeta (13) primers were used in the PCR. Generated by immunoSEQ multiplex PCR, the TCRdb table keeps only in-frame clones and is missing some. Among roughly 80,000 clones listed, 60% to 85% were seen once. Of note for this clone: The antigen is unknown.

V usage is TRBV2 and J usage is TRBJ2-6; 7 positions match TRBD1. What was sequenced was PBMCs. The sequence derives from a male donor in good health and CMV-seronegative. CDR3 amino acids: CASSGGQERSGANVLTF. Written as DNA, the CDR3 is TGTGCCAGCAGTGGAGGACAGGAACGCTCTGGGGCCAACGTCCTGACTTTC.